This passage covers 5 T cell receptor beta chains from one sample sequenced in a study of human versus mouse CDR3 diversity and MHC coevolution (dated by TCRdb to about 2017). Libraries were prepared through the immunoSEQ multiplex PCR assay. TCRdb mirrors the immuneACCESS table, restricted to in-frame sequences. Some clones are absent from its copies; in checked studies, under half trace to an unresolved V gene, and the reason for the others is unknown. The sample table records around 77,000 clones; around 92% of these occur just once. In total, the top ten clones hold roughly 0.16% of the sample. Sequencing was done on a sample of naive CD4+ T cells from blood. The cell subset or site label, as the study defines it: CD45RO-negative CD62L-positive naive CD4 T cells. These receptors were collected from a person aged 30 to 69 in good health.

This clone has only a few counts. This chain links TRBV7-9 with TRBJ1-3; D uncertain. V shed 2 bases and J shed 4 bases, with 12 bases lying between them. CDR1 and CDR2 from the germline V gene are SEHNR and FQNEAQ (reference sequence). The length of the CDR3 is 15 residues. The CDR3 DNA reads TGTGCCAGCAGCTTAAGGGAGGTTAGGGGAAACACCATATATTTT. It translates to CASSLREVRGNTIYF. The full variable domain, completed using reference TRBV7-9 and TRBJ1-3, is DTGVSQNPRHKITKRGQNVTFRCDPISEHNRLYWYRQTLGQGPEFLTYFQNEAQLEKSRLLSDRFSAERPKGSFSTLEIQRTEQGDSAMYLCASSLREVRGNTIYFGEGSWLTVV.

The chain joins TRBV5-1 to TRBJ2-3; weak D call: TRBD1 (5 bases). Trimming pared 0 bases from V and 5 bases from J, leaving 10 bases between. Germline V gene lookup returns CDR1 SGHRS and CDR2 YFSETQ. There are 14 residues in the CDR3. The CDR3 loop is CASSLGQHVDTQYF. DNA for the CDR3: TGCGCCAGCAGCTTGGGACAGCACGTAGATACGCAGTATTTT.

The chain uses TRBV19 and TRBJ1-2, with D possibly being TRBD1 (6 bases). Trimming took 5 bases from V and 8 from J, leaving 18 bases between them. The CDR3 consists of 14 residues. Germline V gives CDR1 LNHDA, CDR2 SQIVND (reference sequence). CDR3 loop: CASSALDSILGYTF. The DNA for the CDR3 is TGTGCCAGTAGTGCCTTGGACAGTATCCTGGGCTACACCTTC.

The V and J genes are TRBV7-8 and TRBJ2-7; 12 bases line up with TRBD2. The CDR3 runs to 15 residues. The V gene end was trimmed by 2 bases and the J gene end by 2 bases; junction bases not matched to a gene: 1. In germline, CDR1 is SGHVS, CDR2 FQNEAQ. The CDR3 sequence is CASSLRLAGAYEQYF. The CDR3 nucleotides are TGTGCCAGCAGCTTACGACTAGCGGGAGCCTACGAGCAGTACTTC.

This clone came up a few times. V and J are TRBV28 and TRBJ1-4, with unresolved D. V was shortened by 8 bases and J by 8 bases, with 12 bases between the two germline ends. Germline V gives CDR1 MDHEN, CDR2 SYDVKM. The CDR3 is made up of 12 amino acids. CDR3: CASRREGEKLFF. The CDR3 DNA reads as TGTGCCAGCCGCCGGGAGGGCGAAAAACTGTTTTTT.